This T cell receptor beta chain was sequenced in a study of T cells in Graves' hyperthyroidism and ophthalmopathy. This clonotype was found a few times. V was shortened by 4 bases and J by 5 bases, with 13 bases between the two germline ends. The germline CDR1 and CDR2 sequences are SGHDT and YYEEEE. The CDR3 extends over 14 amino acids. Using RNA transcripts as the source, TCR beta CDR3 regions were amplified. RT-PCR in the first round (using the HTBI primer set) targeted the TCR CDR3. TCRdb fed the multiplex PCR reads into MiXCR, producing one record per CDR3 protein. The data contain 650,000 to 850,000 distinct CDR3 sequences, approximately 18% of them singletons.

The chain links TRBV5-6 to TRBJ1-5, with D uncertain. The receptor's source is a woman between 45 and 60 years old with Graves' hyperthyroidism that later progressed to Graves' ophthalmopathy. The sequencing input was blood. CDR3 region: CASSISSAHQPQHF. CDR3 DNA: TGTGCCAGCAGCATCTCTTCGGCGCATCAGCCCCAGCATTTT. Full variable domain (rest looked up from reference TRBV5-6 and TRBJ1-5): DAGVTQSPTHLIKTRGQQVTLRCSPKSGHDTVSWYQQALGQGPQFIFQYYEEEERQRGNFPDRFSGHQFPNYSSELNVNALLLGDSALYLCASSISSAHQPQHFGDGTRLSIL.